The sequence of this TCR beta chain was determined in a study of cytomegalovirus exposure and HLA in healthy donors (dated by TCRdb to about 2017). Looking at the study overall: In an earlier analysis of fewer than 750 of the donors, 276 Gb of sequence data and roughly 100 million unique TCR beta sequences from about 179 million T cells were reported. An early release that covered 500 to 800 HLA-typed donors contained about 300 gigabases of sequencing data and around 85 million unique TCR sequences. Of the roughly 390 genotyped donors, over 70% fell in the genetic ancestry cluster associated with self-reported Caucasian donors. The study was designed to test whether signatures of past pathogen exposure could be identified by cataloging public T cell receptors. The study profiled the T cell repertoires of hundreds of subjects by immunosequencing and related them to cytomegalovirus serostatus. A separate validation cohort of over a hundred different subjects was used in addition to the approximately 700-subject first cohort. The study combined high-throughput TCR immunosequencing, statistical association of individual TCRs with disease status, and machine learning to predict cytomegalovirus infection status. A later analysis re-analyzed previously published TCR beta repertoires from 666 donors and added high-resolution HLA genotyping to study TCR occurrence patterns. Rather than using new phenotypic data, the later analysis identified candidate immune exposures from TCR beta sequences and from how often those sequences occurred across donors. An earlier analysis of some 500 of the donors used high-throughput TCR beta sequencing to judge whether each TCR beta V gene segment behaved as functional or pseudogenic. Alongside the repertoire data, information on donor age, sex, ethnicity and CMV serostatus was compiled. Genome-wide SNP genotypes for about 55% of the roughly 670 donors were used in a later genetic analysis, which treated that subset as a discovery cohort. Every repertoire in the discovery cohort had been generated on one and the same sequencing platform. Both class I and class II loci were covered by HLA typing, at four-digit resolution. The number of donors typed differed by locus, with roughly 629-640 for A, B, C, DRB1 and DQB1, 522 for DQA1, about 610 for DPA1, and some 440 for DPB1. A few DR-DQ haplotypes were treated as single units for association and clustering because of strong linkage in the cohort. Across some 400 genotyped donors of the cohort, an average of 235,054 unique TCR beta nucleotide sequences per donor were sequenced, and around 20% of those sequences were non-productive.

Findings and caveats that apply to the study as a whole: The authors suggested that the approach could potentially be extended to other disease states and immunological phenotypes. Several of the top co-occurrence clusters appeared to be linked to parvovirus B19, influenza, CMV and Epstein-Barr virus, according to a later analysis. For the cohort, immune exposure information was limited to CMV serostatus. In a later genetic analysis, a missense DCLRE1C variant was associated with V-gene and J-gene trimming of TCR beta chains, and the association was replicated in an independent cohort. Because some donors lacked HLA typing at each locus, the association tests relied only on the typed subset. A total of 164 TCR beta chains were listed by the study as associated with cytomegalovirus. A later analysis found that HLA-associated TCR beta chains were more clonally expanded and had lower generation probabilities than equally common non-associated chains. Because the 87-base-pair reads could not distinguish some IMGT-functional V segments, including TRBV6-2 and TRBV6-3, those segments were excluded. An earlier analysis of some 590 of the donors showed that most TCR beta V segments appeared in productive rearrangements either about 87% or about 30% of the time, which broadly matched IMGT annotations. In a later analysis, the rate of TCR association differed among HLA loci, with DRB1 alleles having the most associated TCRs and HLA-C alleles having the fewest. Cytomegalovirus status was reported to be diagnosed by the classifier with high specificity and sensitivity in both the original and validation cohorts. The cohort was sequenced for TCR beta chains only, and without alpha or paired-chain data the features that could be detected were limited. At a false discovery rate of 0.05, a later analysis linked 15,000 to 20,000 TCR beta sequences to specific HLA alleles. Compared with the roughly 670-donor mean, donors in an Asian-associated ancestry cluster had fewer N-insertions in productive TCRs, according to a later genetic analysis. A further reported finding was that TCR beta sequences accurately predicted the HLA-A and HLA-B alleles for most subjects in the first cohort. In vitro tests confirmed that three of the cytomegalovirus-associated TCR beta chains recognize cytomegalovirus antigens. A later analysis found that most CMV-associated TCR beta chains appeared HLA-restricted, with HLA associations seemingly driven largely by CMV exposure. Correlated functional status among segregating V segments might reflect linkage disequilibrium, but an unknown experimental factor could not be ruled out. Because counts were too low, about 17 rarely observed V segments, including chromosome 9 orphons, were excluded from the earlier analysis of some 540 of the donors. Assigning TCR associations to individual alleles was difficult when HLA alleles, especially DR and DQ, strongly co-occurred. Across donors, most TCR sequences were observed very rarely, whereas some public TCRs were present in many individuals. Roughly uniform sequencing depth across donors was assumed in presence/absence analyses, although this assumption may not hold. A cluster of highly shared sequence variants was judged likely to be a technical artifact of the sequencing pipeline.

The cohort was made up of approximately 700 healthy bone marrow donors. At the time of sampling, all cohort members were nominally healthy, though unrecorded immune exposures were likely present. The donor tested CMV seropositive, placing the donor among the approximately 290 seropositive members of the cohort. A peripheral blood sample was provided by each donor, and peripheral blood mononuclear cells were used for TCR beta sequencing. Genomic DNA was extracted from the blood cell samples with the Qiagen DNeasy Blood Extraction Kit. The protocol used for the library was the immunoSEQ multiplex PCR assay. A mixture of 60 forward primers for TCR Vbeta segments and 13 reverse primers for TCR Jbeta segments was used in the multiplex PCR. Amplification of the CDR3 region of rearranged TCR beta genes was performed with a multiplex PCR assay on genomic DNA. The Illumina HiSeq System was used to sequence the amplified TCR beta libraries as 87-base-pair reads. On the authors' methods: A later analysis tallied 80 million to 95 million unique TCR beta chains across the 660 or so repertoires, and about 10 million of those chains were shared by two or more donors. Raw reads were error-corrected and collapsed into unique sequences with a nearest-neighbor algorithm that merged closely related sequences to remove PCR and sequencing errors. CDR3 sequences were aligned to IMGT reference sequences to assign V, D and J gene segments. For a sequence to be retained, a match of at least six nucleotides to both a V gene segment and a J gene segment was required. A rearrangement counted as productive if the CDR3 had no stop codons and remained in frame with V and J, and every other rearrangement counted as non-productive. CDR3 was defined by IMGT convention, running from the second conserved V-encoded cysteine to the conserved J-encoded phenylalanine. In an earlier analysis of more than 550 of the donors, sequences lacking an unambiguous match to a single V gene segment were excluded. An earlier analysis of 500 to 600 of the donors classified V segments as functional when productive rearrangements were above 56.7% and as segregating when the standard deviation between donors was above 5%. A statistical classification framework was built to diagnose cytomegalovirus status from the catalog of TCR beta chain sequences. In a later analysis, V and J genes were assigned by comparing TCR nucleotide sequences against IMGT/GENE-DB human TR gene sequences. A later analysis assigned CDR3 sequences and most-parsimonious VDJ recombination scenarios with the TCRdist pipeline. In a later analysis, each TCR beta chain was defined by its CDR3 amino acid sequence together with its V-gene family, and reads without a unique V-gene family were excluded. As a way to deal with suspected cross-contamination and a sequencing artifact, a later analysis dropped roughly 600 nucleotide sequences that were highly shared and had low generation probability. A later analysis calculated a clonal expansion index for each public chain from normalized within-repertoire ranks of inferred template counts. Generation probabilities in a later analysis came from a VDJ recombination model fitted to out-of-frame rearrangements, and those results were checked against IGoR. Hypergeometric tests were used in a later analysis to score TCR-TCR, TCR-HLA and TCR-CMV co-occurrence, with a repertoire-size bias correction applied to the TCR pairs. To estimate false discovery rates, a later analysis permuted the HLA or CMV assignments 20 times. In a later analysis, co-occurring TCRs were grouped using DBSCAN, with TCRdist sequence similarity added in when clustering inside HLA-allele-positive subsets. Repertoires with fewer than 30,000 or more than 120,000 public chains, plus five repertoires with anomalous nucleotide sharing, were excluded from co-occurrence clustering. TCRdb stores this immuneACCESS table with in-frame sequences only. Part of the clones is absent; in the studies checked, under half of the shortfall reflects unresolved V genes, and no reason is known for the rest. V and J calls and clone size come straight from that table; D and trimming were deduced from the DNA. The sample table contains tens of thousands of clones; only one count was recorded for roughly 78% of them. Over 10% of the sample is in the top ten clones.

This clone was detected only a few times. The clone's antigen remains unknown. No base qualities exist here, and no much larger clone lies one base off it. CDR1 and CDR2 (SGHVT, SQSDAQ) derive from the germline V gene. Relative to germline, V is missing 5 bases and J is missing 2 bases, with 11 bases of the junction outside any gene match. Taken from cysteine to phenylalanine, the CDR3 has 16 residues. The only DNA kept is the CDR3, 48 bases in frame from the first base. Sequenced material: PBMCs. The chain is encoded by TRBV7-4 joined to TRBJ2-7; a stretch of 8 junction bases matches TRBD1. The sequence came from a woman aged 40 to 50 in good health and CMV-seropositive. In nucleotide form, the sequence is TGTGCCAGCAGCCCACTAGGACAGGGAATCGCCTACGAGCAGTACTTC. Translated, this gives CASSPLGQGIAYEQYF.